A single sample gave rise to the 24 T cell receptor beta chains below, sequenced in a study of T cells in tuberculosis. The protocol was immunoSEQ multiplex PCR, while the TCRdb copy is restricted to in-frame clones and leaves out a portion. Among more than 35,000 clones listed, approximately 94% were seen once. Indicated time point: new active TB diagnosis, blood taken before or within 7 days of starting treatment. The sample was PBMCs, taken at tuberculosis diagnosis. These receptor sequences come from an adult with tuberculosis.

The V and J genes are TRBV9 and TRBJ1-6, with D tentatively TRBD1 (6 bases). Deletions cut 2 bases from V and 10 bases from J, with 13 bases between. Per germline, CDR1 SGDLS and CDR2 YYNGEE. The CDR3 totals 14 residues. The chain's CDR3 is CASSVGRGESPLHF. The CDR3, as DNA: TGTGCCAGCAGCGTGGGCAGGGGAGAATCACCCCTCCACTTT. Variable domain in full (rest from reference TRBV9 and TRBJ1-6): DSGVTQTPKHLITATGQRVTLRCSPRSGDLSVYWYQQSLDQGLQFLIQYYNGEERAKGNILERFSAQQFPDLHSELNLSSLELGDSALYFCASSVGRGESPLHFGNGTRLTVT.

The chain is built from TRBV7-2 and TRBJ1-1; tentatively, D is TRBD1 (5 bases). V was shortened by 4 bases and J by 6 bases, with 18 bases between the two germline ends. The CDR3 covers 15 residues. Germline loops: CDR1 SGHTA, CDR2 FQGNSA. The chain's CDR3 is CASSSPRGSLAEAFF. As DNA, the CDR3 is TGTGCCAGCAGCTCGCCGCGGGGCAGTTTAGCTGAAGCTTTCTTT.

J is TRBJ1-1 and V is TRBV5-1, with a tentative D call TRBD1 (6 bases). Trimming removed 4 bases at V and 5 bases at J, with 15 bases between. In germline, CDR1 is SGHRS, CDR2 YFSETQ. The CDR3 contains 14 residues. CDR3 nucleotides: TGCGCCAGCAGCCCACAGGGCTCGTGGACTGAAGCTTTCTTT. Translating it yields CASSPQGSWTEAFF.

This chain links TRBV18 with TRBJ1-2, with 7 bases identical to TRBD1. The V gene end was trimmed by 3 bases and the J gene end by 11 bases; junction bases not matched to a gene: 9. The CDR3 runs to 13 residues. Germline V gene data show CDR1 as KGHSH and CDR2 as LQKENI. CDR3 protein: CASSPRDSPTYTF. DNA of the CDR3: TGTGCCAGCTCACCCAGGGACAGCCCCACATACACCTTC.

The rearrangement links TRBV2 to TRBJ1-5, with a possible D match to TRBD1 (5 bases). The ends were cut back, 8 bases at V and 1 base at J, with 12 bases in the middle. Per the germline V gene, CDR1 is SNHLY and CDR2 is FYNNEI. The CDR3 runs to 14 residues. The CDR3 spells CASAGETSNQPQHF. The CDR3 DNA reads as TGTGCCAGCGCGGGGGAGACGAGCAATCAGCCCCAGCATTTT.

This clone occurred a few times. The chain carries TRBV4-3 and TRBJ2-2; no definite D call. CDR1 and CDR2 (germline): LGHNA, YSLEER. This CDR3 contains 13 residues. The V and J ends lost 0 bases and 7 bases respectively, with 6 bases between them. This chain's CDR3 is CASSQDRVGELFF. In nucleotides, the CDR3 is TGCGCCAGCAGCCAAGATCGAGTCGGGGAGCTGTTTTTT.

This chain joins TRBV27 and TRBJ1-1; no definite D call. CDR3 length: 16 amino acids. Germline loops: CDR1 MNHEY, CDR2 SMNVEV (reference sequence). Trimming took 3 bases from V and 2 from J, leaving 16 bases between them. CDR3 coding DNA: TGTGCCAGCAGTTTTTATTCGGGGAGAGGAAACACTGAAGCTTTCTTT. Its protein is CASSFYSGRGNTEAFF.

The CDR3 DNA sequence: TGTGCCAGCAGCGTACTCGGACGGACTAGCACAGATACGCAGTATTTT. Amino acid sequence: CASSVLGRTSTDTQYF. The gene calls are TRBV9 and TRBJ2-3; maybe TRBD2 (5 bases). Trimming took off 1 base at V and 0 bases at J, with 12 bases between the two ends. The CDR3 runs 16 residues. The V gene's germline CDR1 is SGDLS and CDR2 YYNGEE.

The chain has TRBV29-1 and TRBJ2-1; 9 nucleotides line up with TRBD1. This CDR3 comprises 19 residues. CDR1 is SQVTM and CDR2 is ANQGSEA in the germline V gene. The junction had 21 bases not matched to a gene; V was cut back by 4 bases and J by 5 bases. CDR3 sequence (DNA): TGCAGCGTTGGTGGAGATGTGAAGGGCGACAGGGGGGATAACAATGAGCAGTTCTTC. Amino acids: CSVGGDVKGDRGDNNEQFF.

In DNA form, the CDR3 reads TGCAGCGGGGGGGAAGGAGAGACCCAGTACTTC. Translating gives CSGGEGETQYF. The chain is built from TRBV29-1 and TRBJ2-5, with a tentative D call TRBD2 (6 bases). CDR1 and CDR2 (germline): SQVTM, ANQGSEA. The length of the CDR3 is 11 residues. V gave up 7 bases and J gave up 4 bases, with 10 bases separating them.

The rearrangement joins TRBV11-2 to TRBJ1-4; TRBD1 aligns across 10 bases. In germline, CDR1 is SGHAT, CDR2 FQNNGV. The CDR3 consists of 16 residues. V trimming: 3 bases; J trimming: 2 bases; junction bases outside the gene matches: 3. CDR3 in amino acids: CASSLGDRGTNEKLFF. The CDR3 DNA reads TGTGCCAGCAGCTTGGGGGACAGGGGCACTAATGAAAAACTGTTTTTT.

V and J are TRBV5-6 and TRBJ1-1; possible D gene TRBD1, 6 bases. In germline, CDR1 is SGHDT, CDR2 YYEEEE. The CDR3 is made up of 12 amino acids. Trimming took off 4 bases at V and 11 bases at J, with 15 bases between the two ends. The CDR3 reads CASSPSTGLAFF. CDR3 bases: TGTGCCAGCAGCCCAAGCACAGGGTTGGCTTTCTTT.

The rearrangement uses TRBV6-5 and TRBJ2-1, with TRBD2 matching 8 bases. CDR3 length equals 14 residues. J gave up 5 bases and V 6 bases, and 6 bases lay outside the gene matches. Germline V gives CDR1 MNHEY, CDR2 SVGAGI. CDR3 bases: TGTGCCAGCAGACTTAGCGGGGCCAACAATGAGCAGTTCTTC. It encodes CASRLSGANNEQFF.

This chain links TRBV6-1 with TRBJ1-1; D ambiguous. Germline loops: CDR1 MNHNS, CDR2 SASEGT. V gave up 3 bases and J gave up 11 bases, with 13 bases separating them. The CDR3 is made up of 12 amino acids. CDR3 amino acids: CASSDIGGVAFF. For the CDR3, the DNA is TGTGCCAGCAGTGATATTGGAGGTGTGGCTTTCTTT.

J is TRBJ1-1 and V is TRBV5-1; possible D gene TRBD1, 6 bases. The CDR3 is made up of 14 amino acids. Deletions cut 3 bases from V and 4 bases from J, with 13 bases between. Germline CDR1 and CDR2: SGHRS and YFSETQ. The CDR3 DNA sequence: TGCGCCAGCAGCTGGAGTCAGGGGTCCACTGAAGCTTTCTTT. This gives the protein CASSWSQGSTEAFF.

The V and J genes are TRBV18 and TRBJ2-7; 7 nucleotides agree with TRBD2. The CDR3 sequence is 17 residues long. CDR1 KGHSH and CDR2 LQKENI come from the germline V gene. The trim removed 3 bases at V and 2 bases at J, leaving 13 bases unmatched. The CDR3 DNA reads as TGTGCCAGCTCACCCCTTTTTTTGCGGGGGACCGCCTACGAGCAGTACTTC. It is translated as CASSPLFLRGTAYEQYF. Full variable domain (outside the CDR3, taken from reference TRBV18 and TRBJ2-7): NAGVMQNPRHLVRRRGQEARLRCSPMKGHSHVYWYRQLPEEGLKFMVYLQKENIIDESGMPKERFSAEFPKEGPSILRIQQVVRGDSAAYFCASSPLFLRGTAYEQYFGPGTRLTVT.

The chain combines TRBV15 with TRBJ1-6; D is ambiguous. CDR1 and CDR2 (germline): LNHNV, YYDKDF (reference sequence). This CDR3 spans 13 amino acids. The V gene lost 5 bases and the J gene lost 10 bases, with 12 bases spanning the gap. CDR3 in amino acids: CATSSDGSSPLHF. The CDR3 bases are TGTGCCACCAGCTCCGACGGGTCCTCACCCCTCCACTTT.

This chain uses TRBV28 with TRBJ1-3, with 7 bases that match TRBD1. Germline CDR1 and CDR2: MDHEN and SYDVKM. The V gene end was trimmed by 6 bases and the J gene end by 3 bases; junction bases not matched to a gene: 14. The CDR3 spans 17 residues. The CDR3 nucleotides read TGTGCCAGCAGAACCACTCGACAGGGTTTAAGTGGAAACACCATATATTTT. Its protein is CASRTTRQGLSGNTIYF.

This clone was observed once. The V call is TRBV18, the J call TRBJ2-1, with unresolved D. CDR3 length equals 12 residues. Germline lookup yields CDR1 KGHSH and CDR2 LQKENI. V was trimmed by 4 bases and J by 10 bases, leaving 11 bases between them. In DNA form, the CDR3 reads TGTGCCAGCTCACGATCAAACAGCGAGCAGTTCTTC. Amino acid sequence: CASSRSNSEQFF.

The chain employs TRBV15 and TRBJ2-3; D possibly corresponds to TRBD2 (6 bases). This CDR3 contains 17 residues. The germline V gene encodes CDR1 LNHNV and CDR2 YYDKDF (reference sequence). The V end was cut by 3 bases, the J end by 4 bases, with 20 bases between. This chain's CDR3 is CATSSAGGTQVPDTQYF. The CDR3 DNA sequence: TGTGCCACCAGCAGTGCCGGAGGGACGCAAGTGCCAGATACGCAGTATTTT. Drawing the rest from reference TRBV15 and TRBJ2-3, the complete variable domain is DAMVIQNPRYQVTQFGKPVTLSCSQTLNHNVMYWYQQKSSQAPKLLFHYYDKDFNNEADTPDNFQSRRPNTSFCFLDIRSPGLGDTAMYLCATSSAGGTQVPDTQYFGPGTRLTVL.

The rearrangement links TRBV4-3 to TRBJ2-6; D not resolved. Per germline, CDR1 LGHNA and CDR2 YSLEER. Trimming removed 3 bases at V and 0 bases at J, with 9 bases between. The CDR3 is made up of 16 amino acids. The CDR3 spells CASSQGSSSGANVLTF. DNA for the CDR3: TGCGCCAGCAGCCAGGGCTCGAGCTCTGGGGCCAACGTCCTGACTTTC.

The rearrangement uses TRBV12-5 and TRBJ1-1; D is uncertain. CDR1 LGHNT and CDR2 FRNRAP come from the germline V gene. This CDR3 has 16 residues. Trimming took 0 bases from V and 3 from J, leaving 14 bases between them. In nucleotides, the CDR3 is TGTGCTAGTGGTTTGGTATTGGTTAGGGAGGACACTGAAGCTTTCTTT. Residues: CASGLVLVREDTEAFF.

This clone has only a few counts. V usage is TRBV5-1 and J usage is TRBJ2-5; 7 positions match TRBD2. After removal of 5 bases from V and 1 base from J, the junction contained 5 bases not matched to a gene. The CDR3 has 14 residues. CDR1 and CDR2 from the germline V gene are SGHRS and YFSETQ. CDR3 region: CASSVLAAQETQYF. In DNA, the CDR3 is TGCGCCAGCAGTGTGCTAGCGGCCCAAGAGACCCAGTACTTC.

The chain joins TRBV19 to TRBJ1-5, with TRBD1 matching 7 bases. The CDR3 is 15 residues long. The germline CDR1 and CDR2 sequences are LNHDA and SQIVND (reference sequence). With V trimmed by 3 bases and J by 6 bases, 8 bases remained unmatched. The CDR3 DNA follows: TGTGCCAGTAGTATTACAGGGGAGGAGCGTCAGCCCCAGCATTTT. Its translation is CASSITGEERQPQHF.